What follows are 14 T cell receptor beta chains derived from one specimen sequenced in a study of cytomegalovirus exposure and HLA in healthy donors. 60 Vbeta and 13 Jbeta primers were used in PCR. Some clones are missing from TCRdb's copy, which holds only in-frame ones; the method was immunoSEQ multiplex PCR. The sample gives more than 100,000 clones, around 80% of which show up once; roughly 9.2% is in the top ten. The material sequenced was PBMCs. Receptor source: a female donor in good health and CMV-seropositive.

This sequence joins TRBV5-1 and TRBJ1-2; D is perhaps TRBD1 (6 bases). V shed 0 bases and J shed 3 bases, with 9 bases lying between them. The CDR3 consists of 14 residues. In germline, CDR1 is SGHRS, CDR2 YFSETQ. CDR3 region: CASSLGQAYYGYTF. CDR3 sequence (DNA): TGCGCCAGCAGCTTGGGACAGGCCTACTATGGCTACACCTTC.

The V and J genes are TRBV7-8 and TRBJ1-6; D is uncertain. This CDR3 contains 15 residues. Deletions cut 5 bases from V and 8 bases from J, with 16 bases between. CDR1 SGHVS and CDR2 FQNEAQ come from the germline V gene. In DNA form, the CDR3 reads TGTGCCAGCAGCCTTTACCCCGACCTAGATTCACCCCTCCACTTT. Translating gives CASSLYPDLDSPLHF.

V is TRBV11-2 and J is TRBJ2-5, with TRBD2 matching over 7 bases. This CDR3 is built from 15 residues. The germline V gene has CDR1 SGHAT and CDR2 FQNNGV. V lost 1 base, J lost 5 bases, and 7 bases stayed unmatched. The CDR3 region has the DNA TGTGCCAGCAGCTTAGGGCCAGCGGGGACGGAGACCCAGTACTTC. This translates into CASSLGPAGTETQYF.

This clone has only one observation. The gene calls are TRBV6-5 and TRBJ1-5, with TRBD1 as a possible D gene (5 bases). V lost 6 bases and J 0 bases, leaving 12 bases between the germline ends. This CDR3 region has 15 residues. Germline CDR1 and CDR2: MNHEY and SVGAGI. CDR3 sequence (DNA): TGTGCCAGCAGCCCAGGGTATAATAGCAATCAGCCCCAGCATTTT. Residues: CASSPGYNSNQPQHF.

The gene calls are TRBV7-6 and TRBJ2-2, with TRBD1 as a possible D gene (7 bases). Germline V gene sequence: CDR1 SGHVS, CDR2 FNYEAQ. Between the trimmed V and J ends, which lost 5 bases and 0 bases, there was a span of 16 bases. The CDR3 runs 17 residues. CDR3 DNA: TGTGCCAGCAGCCCCCGTGGAGGGGGCGCGAACACCGGGGAGCTGTTTTTT. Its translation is CASSPRGGGANTGELFF.

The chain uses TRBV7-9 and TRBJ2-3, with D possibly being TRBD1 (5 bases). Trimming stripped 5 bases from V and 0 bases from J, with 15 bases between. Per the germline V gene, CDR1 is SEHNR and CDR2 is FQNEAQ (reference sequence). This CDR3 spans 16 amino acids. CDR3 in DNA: TGTGCCAGCAGCCCCTATGGCAGGGCTAGCACAGATACGCAGTATTTT. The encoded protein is CASSPYGRASTDTQYF.

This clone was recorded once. The CDR3 loop reads CASSPQQPATNEKLFF. The CDR3 DNA reads as TGTGCCAGCTCACCGCAACAGCCTGCAACTAATGAAAAACTGTTTTTT. This sequence joins TRBV18 and TRBJ1-4; no clear D gene. The CDR3 runs 16 residues. CDR1 KGHSH and CDR2 LQKENI come from the germline V gene. The V end was cut by 3 bases, the J end by 0 bases, with 11 bases between.

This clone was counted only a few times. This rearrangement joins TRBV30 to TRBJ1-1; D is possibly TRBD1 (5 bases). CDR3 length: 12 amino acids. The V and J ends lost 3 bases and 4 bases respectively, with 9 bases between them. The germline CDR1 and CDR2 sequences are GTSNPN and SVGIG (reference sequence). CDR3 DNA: TGTGCCTGGAGAGCTGGGGCCACTGAAGCTTTCTTT. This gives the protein CAWRAGATEAFF. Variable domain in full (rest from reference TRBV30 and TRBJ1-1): SQTIHQWPATLVQPVGSPLSLECTVEGTSNPNLYWYRQAAGRGLQLLFYSVGIGQISSEVPQNLSASRPQDRQFILSSKKLLLSDSGFYLCAWRAGATEAFFGQGTRLTVV.

DNA of the CDR3: TGTGCCAGCAGCTCTTTAGCGGGGGGGCCTCGGGGTACGCAGTATTTT. Residues: CASSSLAGGPRGTQYF. V is TRBV5-6 and J is TRBJ2-3, with TRBD2 identical over 11 bases. The germline CDR1 and CDR2 sequences are SGHDT and YYEEEE. After removal of 3 bases from V and 8 bases from J, the junction contained 11 bases not matched to a gene. CDR3 length equals 16 residues. Supplemented by reference TRBV5-6 and TRBJ2-3, the full variable domain reads DAGVTQSPTHLIKTRGQQVTLRCSPKSGHDTVSWYQQALGQGPQFIFQYYEEEERQRGNFPDRFSGHQFPNYSSELNVNALLLGDSALYLCASSSLAGGPRGTQYFGPGTRLTVL.

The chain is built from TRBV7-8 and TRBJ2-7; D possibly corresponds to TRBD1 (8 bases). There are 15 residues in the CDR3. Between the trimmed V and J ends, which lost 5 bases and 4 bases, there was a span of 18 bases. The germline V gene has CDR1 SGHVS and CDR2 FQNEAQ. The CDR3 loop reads CASSLPYRGGYEQYF. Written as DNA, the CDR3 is TGTGCCAGCAGCCTACCCTACAGGGGGGGATACGAGCAGTACTTC.

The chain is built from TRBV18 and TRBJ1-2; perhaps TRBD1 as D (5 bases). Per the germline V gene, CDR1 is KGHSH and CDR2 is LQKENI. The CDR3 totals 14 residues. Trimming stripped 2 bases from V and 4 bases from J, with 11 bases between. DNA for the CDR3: TGTGCCAGCTCACCAACAGGCGGGGGCTATGGCTACACCTTC. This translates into CASSPTGGGYGYTF.

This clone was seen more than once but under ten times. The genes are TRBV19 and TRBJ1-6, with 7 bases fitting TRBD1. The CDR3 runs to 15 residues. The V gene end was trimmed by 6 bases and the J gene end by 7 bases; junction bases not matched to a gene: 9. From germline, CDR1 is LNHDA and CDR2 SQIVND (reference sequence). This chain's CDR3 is CASRHRQGQNSPLHF. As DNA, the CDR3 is TGTGCCAGTAGGCATAGACAGGGCCAGAATTCACCCCTCCACTTT.

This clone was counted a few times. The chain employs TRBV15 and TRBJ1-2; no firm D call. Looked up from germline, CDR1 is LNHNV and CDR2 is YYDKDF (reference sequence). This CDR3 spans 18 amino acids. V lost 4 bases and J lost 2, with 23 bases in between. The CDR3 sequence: CATSTVASRYPYNYGYTF. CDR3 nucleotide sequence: TGTGCCACCAGCACGGTAGCCTCACGCTACCCTTACAACTATGGCTACACCTTC. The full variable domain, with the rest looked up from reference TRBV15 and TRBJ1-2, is DAMVIQNPRYQVTQFGKPVTLSCSQTLNHNVMYWYQQKSSQAPKLLFHYYDKDFNNEADTPDNFQSRRPNTSFCFLDIRSPGLGDTAMYLCATSTVASRYPYNYGYTFGSGTRLTVV.

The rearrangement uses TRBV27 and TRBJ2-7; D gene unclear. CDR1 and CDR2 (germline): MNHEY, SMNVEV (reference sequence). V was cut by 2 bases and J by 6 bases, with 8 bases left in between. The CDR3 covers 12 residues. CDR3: CASSLPGFEQYF. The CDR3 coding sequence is TGTGCCAGCAGTTTACCAGGATTCGAGCAGTACTTC.